This is a list of T cell receptor beta chains from one sample in a study of blood T cell repertoires in COVID-19. Profiling relied on immunoSEQ multiplex PCR, and the TCRdb table lists in-frame clones only, not all of them. The sample holds roughly 210,000 clones, approximately 81% seen once. Sequenced material: peripheral blood. The receptors come from an elderly woman with COVID-19, enrolled during active disease. Both conserved end residues are part of each CDR3. The D gene is left open where the match is weak. Where a row states a size, it is once, few, many or the class of an expanded clone; other rows omit it.

V: TRBV5-1
D: TRBD1
size: -
J: TRBJ1-1
DNA: TGCGCCAGCAGCTTGTCCAGGGGGCCCACTGAAGCTTTCTTT
CDR3: CASSLSRGPTEAFF

V: TRBV29-1
D: -
size: -
J: TRBJ1-2
DNA: TGCAGCGTGAACACGGCAGGGGAAGGCTACACCTTC
CDR3: CSVNTAGEGYTF

V: TRBV12-3/TRBV12-4
D: TRBD1
size: few
J: TRBJ1-2
DNA: TGTGCCAGCAGTTGGACAGGGAGCTATGGCTACACCTTC
CDR3: CASSWTGSYGYTF

V: TRBV9
D: TRBD1
size: -
J: TRBJ1-2
DNA: TGTGCCAGCAGCGCGGCAGGGGGCGCCTATGGCTACACCTTC
CDR3: CASSAAGGAYGYTF

V: TRBV18
D: TRBD2
size: -
J: TRBJ2-3
DNA: TGTGCCAGCTCACCTAAAGGACTAGCGGATACGCAGTATTTT
CDR3: CASSPKGLADTQYF

V: TRBV7-2
D: TRBD2
size: -
J: TRBJ2-2
DNA: TGTGCCAGCAGCTTAGTTATGGCTAGCGGAAACACCGGGGAGCTGTTTTTT
CDR3: CASSLVMASGNTGELFF

V: TRBV5-1
D: -
size: -
J: TRBJ1-1
DNA: TGCGCCAGCAGCTACACATCGGCGGTAGGTACATCTGAAGCTTTCTTT
CDR3: CASSYTSAVGTSEAFF

V: TRBV7-2
D: -
size: -
J: TRBJ2-5
DNA: TGTGCCAGCAGCCAAGGGGCTGGGGGCGGCCAAGAGACCCAGTACTTC
CDR3: CASSQGAGGGQETQYF

V: TRBV7-3
D: -
size: -
J: TRBJ1-2
DNA: TGTGCCAGCAGCCCAACACCGGGGGAGACCAACACCTTC
CDR3: CASSPTPGETNTF

V: TRBV14
D: TRBD1
size: -
J: TRBJ1-6
DNA: TGTGCCAGCAGCCAATGGGGGACAGGACCTATTTCACCCCTCCACTTT
CDR3: CASSQWGTGPISPLHF

V: TRBV2
D: -
size: -
J: TRBJ1-6
DNA: TGTGCCAGCAGTGTCATCGGGACAAATAATTCACCCCTCCACTTT
CDR3: CASSVIGTNNSPLHF

V: TRBV9
D: TRBD2
size: -
J: TRBJ2-1
DNA: TGTGCCAGCAGCGCTCCCTCGGGACTAGCGGGGGTAGTGTACAATGAGCAGTTCTTC
CDR3: CASSAPSGLAGVVYNEQFF

V: TRBV5-8
D: -
size: -
J: TRBJ1-2
DNA: TGTGCCAGCAGCTTCCCCCTCGGCGGAGCCGCCCTTATTAACTATGGCTACACCTTC
CDR3: CASSFPLGGAALINYGYTF

V: TRBV20-1
D: -
size: -
J: TRBJ2-1
DNA: TGCAGTGCTAGAGGAAGTAGTGAGCAGTTCTTC
CDR3: CSARGSSEQFF

V: TRBV19
D: -
size: -
J: TRBJ1-6
DNA: TGTGCCAGTAGCCTTGGTGGAGGGGTCTATAATTCACCCCTCCACTTT
CDR3: CASSLGGGVYNSPLHF

V: TRBV27
D: -
size: -
J: TRBJ1-1
DNA: TGTGCCAGCAGTTTAGGCAGGGGAACGACTGAAGCTTTCTTT
CDR3: CASSLGRGTTEAFF

V: TRBV5-1
D: -
size: -
J: TRBJ1-4
DNA: TGCGCCACACGGGAGGGGCCGACTAATGAAAAACTGTTTTTT
CDR3: CATREGPTNEKLFF

V: TRBV5-1
D: TRBD1
size: -
J: TRBJ2-5
DNA: TGCGCCAGCAGTTGGGACAGGGAAGAGACCCAGTACTTC
CDR3: CASSWDREETQYF

V: TRBV7-8
D: -
size: -
J: TRBJ2-5
DNA: TGTGCCAGCAGCTCCCAACAGGGAAAAGAGACCCAGTACTTC
CDR3: CASSSQQGKETQYF

V: TRBV28
D: TRBD1
size: -
J: TRBJ2-5
DNA: TGTGCCAGCAGTCCTTTAGGGACAGGGGATAAGGAGACCCAGTACTTC
CDR3: CASSPLGTGDKETQYF

V: TRBV20-1
D: -
size: -
J: TRBJ2-4
DNA: TGCAGTGCTAGTCCCGGCAGGGCGACCAAAAACATTCAGTACTTC
CDR3: CSASPGRATKNIQYF

V: TRBV19
D: -
size: -
J: TRBJ1-2
DNA: TGTGCCAGTAGTATAGAGACAGTCCACTATGGCTACACCTTC
CDR3: CASSIETVHYGYTF

V: TRBV6-1
D: TRBD2
size: -
J: TRBJ2-7
DNA: TGTGCCAGCAGTGAAGCTAGCGGGGGGATCTACGAGCAGTACTTC
CDR3: CASSEASGGIYEQYF

V: TRBV30
D: -
size: -
J: TRBJ1-5
DNA: TGTGCCTGGACCTTTCCGGGTTTAAATCAGCCCCAGCATTTT
CDR3: CAWTFPGLNQPQHF

V: TRBV28
D: -
size: once
J: TRBJ1-6
DNA: TGTGCCAGCAGTTCAAACTCCTATAATTCACCCCTCCACTTT
CDR3: CASSSNSYNSPLHF

V: TRBV25-1
D: -
size: few
J: TRBJ1-2
DNA: TGTGCCAGCAGTCAGTTGGGGACTCCTTATGGCTACACCTTC
CDR3: CASSQLGTPYGYTF

V: TRBV27
D: TRBD1
size: -
J: TRBJ1-4
DNA: TGTGCCAGCAGTGCGGGGACAGGGGGGGAAAAACTGTTTTTT
CDR3: CASSAGTGGEKLFF

V: TRBV19
D: TRBD2
size: -
J: TRBJ2-3
DNA: TGTGCCAGTAGCCCAACTAGCGGGGGGATCACAGATACGCAGTATTTT
CDR3: CASSPTSGGITDTQYF

V: TRBV6-2/TRBV6-3
D: -
size: -
J: TRBJ2-7
DNA: TGTGCCAGCAGTTACGGACAGAAGGGTTTTGACGAGCAGTACTTC
CDR3: CASSYGQKGFDEQYF

V: TRBV28
D: -
size: -
J: TRBJ1-3
DNA: TGTGCCAGCACCACAGACCCCTCTGGAAACACCATATATTTT
CDR3: CASTTDPSGNTIYF

V: TRBV10-3
D: -
size: -
J: TRBJ1-2
DNA: TGTGCCATCAGTGAAGGGGCGAAGTCTTATGGCTACACCTTC
CDR3: CAISEGAKSYGYTF

V: TRBV6-5
D: -
size: -
J: TRBJ1-3
DNA: TGTGCCACCTTCATGGGAGGGTCTGGAAACACCATATATTTT
CDR3: CATFMGGSGNTIYF

V: TRBV10-3
D: -
size: -
J: TRBJ2-5
DNA: TGTGCCATCAGTGTCCACAGATTCCCCCAAGAGACCCAGTACTTC
CDR3: CAISVHRFPQETQYF

V: TRBV28
D: TRBD2
size: -
J: TRBJ2-3
DNA: TGTGCCAGCGCCGCGGGGGGGGTCACAGATACGCAGTATTTT
CDR3: CASAAGGVTDTQYF

V: TRBV28
D: TRBD1
size: -
J: TRBJ1-1
DNA: TGTGCCAGCAGTAACACAGGGGGCGCTTTCTTT
CDR3: CASSNTGGAFF

V: TRBV24-1
D: TRBD1
size: -
J: TRBJ2-1
DNA: TGTGCCACCAGTGGAGTGGGGACAGGGGGCTTGAGCTCCTACAATGAGCAGTTCTTC
CDR3: CATSGVGTGGLSSYNEQFF

V: TRBV5-1
D: TRBD1
size: -
J: TRBJ1-1
DNA: TGCGCCAGCAGCCCAGCGACAGGGAAGAACACTGAAGCTTTCTTT
CDR3: CASSPATGKNTEAFF

V: TRBV29-1
D: -
size: once
J: TRBJ1-1
DNA: TGCAGCGTTGCCGAGGATAAGACCATTATGAACACTGAAGCTTTCTTT
CDR3: CSVAEDKTIMNTEAFF

V: TRBV19
D: TRBD1
size: -
J: TRBJ2-1
DNA: TGTGCCAGTAGCACCTTTACAGGGGCGATTTACAATGAGCAGTTCTTC
CDR3: CASSTFTGAIYNEQFF

V: TRBV2
D: -
size: -
J: TRBJ1-2
DNA: TGCGGTGGGGCCGTTGGCTACACCTTC
CDR3: CGGAVGYTF

V: TRBV19
D: -
size: -
J: TRBJ2-1
DNA: TGTGCCAGTAGTCCCGAAAGCTTTACAGTGTCCAATGAGCAGTTCTTC
CDR3: CASSPESFTVSNEQFF

V: TRBV18
D: -
size: -
J: TRBJ1-2
DNA: TGTGCCAGCTCACCTGGACAGAGCTATGGCTACACCTTC
CDR3: CASSPGQSYGYTF

V: TRBV30
D: -
size: -
J: TRBJ1-1
DNA: TGTGCCTGGAGTGTTAGGGGGAACACTGAAGCTTTCTTT
CDR3: CAWSVRGNTEAFF

V: TRBV28
D: TRBD2
size: -
J: TRBJ2-1
DNA: TGTGCCAGCAGTCCGCCGACTAGCGGATATTACAATGAGCAGTTCTTC
CDR3: CASSPPTSGYYNEQFF

V: TRBV7-2
D: -
size: -
J: TRBJ2-7
DNA: TGTGCCAGCAGCTTTCCTCAGTTATACGAGCAGTACTTC
CDR3: CASSFPQLYEQYF

V: TRBV19
D: TRBD1
size: -
J: TRBJ2-1
DNA: TGTGCCAGTAGTATCCGGGGACAGGCGGCTCGGCAGTTCTTC
CDR3: CASSIRGQAARQFF

V: TRBV3-1/TRBV3-2
D: TRBD1
size: -
J: TRBJ2-3
DNA: TGTGCCAGCAGTCCACAGGGGGCCCTTTTCACAGATACGCAGTATTTT
CDR3: CASSPQGALFTDTQYF

V: TRBV27
D: -
size: -
J: TRBJ1-5
DNA: TGTGCCAGCAGTTTCAGGGAGGGTCAGCCCCAGCATTTT
CDR3: CASSFREGQPQHF

V: TRBV5-1
D: TRBD1
size: -
J: TRBJ1-3
DNA: TGCGCCAGCAGTTCTCAGGGGGAGAGTGGAAACACCATATATTTT
CDR3: CASSSQGESGNTIYF

V: TRBV18
D: -
size: -
J: TRBJ2-7
DNA: TGTGCCAGCTCTCCGAGCTCCTACGAGCAGTACTTC
CDR3: CASSPSSYEQYF

V: TRBV10-2
D: -
size: few
J: TRBJ1-5
DNA: TGCGCCAGCAGTGAGCAGGGGACTAGCAATCAGCCCCAGCATTTT
CDR3: CASSEQGTSNQPQHF

V: TRBV7-2
D: TRBD2
size: -
J: TRBJ2-1
DNA: TGTGCCAGCAGCTTCCTTCTAGCGGGGCTCTACAATGAGCAGTTCTTC
CDR3: CASSFLLAGLYNEQFF

V: TRBV14
D: -
size: -
J: TRBJ2-5
DNA: TGTGCCAGCAGCCGAGACCTCCAAGAGACCCAGTACTTC
CDR3: CASSRDLQETQYF

V: TRBV7-9
D: -
size: -
J: TRBJ1-2
DNA: TGTGCCAGCAGCCCTGACGCCGGGTATGGCTACACCTTC
CDR3: CASSPDAGYGYTF

V: TRBV11-3
D: TRBD1
size: once
J: TRBJ2-3
DNA: TGTGCCAGCAGCTTCGGACAGGGGGTTGATACGCAGTATTTT
CDR3: CASSFGQGVDTQYF